This TCR beta chain is from a study of Graves' ophthalmopathy and Graves' hyperthyroidism. Study details: Untreated patients at initial diagnosis provided peripheral blood.

Beta-chain TCR CDR3 regions were amplified from RNA transcripts. HTBI primers were used in a first-round RT-PCR, which preceded a second-round multiplex PCR. MiXCR was run by TCRdb on the multiplex PCR reads, yielding one entry per CDR3 protein. The repertoire consists of roughly 610,000 distinct CDR3 sequences, with about a fifth occurring once and the leading ten covering around 7%. Patients were left out if they had other autoimmune diseases, uncontrolled infections, pregnancy or lactation. Diagnosis was based on clinical symptoms, serum thyroxine, TRAb, thyroid ultrasound and orbital computed tomography. The CDR3 sequence is 11 residues long. The germline V gene encodes CDR1 SGHAT and CDR2 FQNNGV. V was pared by 3 bases and J by 6 bases, with 3 bases between. This clonotype occurred a few times.

Material: peripheral blood. This clonotype was sampled from a woman between 18 and 29 years old with stable Graves' hyperthyroidism. Some clones in this sample may be carry-over from other donors' samples. The rearrangement links TRBV11-2 to TRBJ1-3; D unresolved. CDR3 nucleotides: TGTGCCAGCAGCTTCTTAAACACCATATATTTT. This gives the protein CASSFLNTIYF.